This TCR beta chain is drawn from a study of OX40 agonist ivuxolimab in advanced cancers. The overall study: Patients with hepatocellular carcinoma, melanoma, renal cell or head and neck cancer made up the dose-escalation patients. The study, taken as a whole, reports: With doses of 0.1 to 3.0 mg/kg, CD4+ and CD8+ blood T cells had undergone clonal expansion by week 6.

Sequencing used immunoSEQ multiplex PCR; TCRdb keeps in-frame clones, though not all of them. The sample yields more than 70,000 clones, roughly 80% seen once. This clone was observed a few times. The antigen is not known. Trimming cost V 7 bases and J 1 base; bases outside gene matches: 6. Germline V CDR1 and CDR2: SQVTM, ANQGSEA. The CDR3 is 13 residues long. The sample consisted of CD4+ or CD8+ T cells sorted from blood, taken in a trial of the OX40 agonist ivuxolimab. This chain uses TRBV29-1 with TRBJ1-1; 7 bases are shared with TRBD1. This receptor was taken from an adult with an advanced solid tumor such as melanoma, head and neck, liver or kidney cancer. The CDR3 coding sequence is TGCAGCGCGGGGGACAGAGAGAACACTGAAGCTTTCTTT. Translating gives CSAGDRENTEAFF.